These 18 T cell receptor beta chains were all obtained from the same sample, sequenced in a study of CD8+CD57+ T cells in acquired aplastic anemia. By flow cytometry, patients selected for sequencing had shown an expansion of CD8+CD57+ cells. TCR beta VDJ and CDR3 profiles were obtained from a genomic DNA template. Each CDR3 protein is one row after TCRdb ran MiXCR on the reads. The sample lists roughly 250,000 distinct CDR3 sequences, roughly half seen once, with about 8.3% in the top ten. The material sequenced was sorted CD4+, CD8+, or CD8+CD57+ T cells (not recorded which) from PBMCs. All receptors derive from a human donor with aplastic anemia.

The chain combines TRBV20-1 with TRBJ1-1; maybe TRBD1 (5 bases). Germline V CDR1 and CDR2: DFQATT, SNEGSKA (reference sequence). The V end lost 6 bases, the J end lost 1 base, and 9 bases lay between the germline ends. This CDR3 comprises 12 residues. The CDR3 region is CSAGQGNTEAFF. CDR3 DNA sequence: TGCAGTGCAGGGCAGGGGAACACTGAAGCTTTCTTT.

J is TRBJ2-5 and V is TRBV28; TRBD2 matches at 7 bases. From germline, CDR1 is MDHEN and CDR2 SYDVKM. V trimming: 5 bases; J trimming: 1 base; junction bases outside the gene matches: 13. This CDR3 has 17 amino acids. CDR3 in DNA: TGTGCCAGCAGTCAGCCTCCTGGGAGGGGCCTCCAAGAGACCCAGTACTTC. It specifies CASSQPPGRGLQETQYF.

For this clonotype: A much more abundant neighbour one base away suggests this may be a read error. The chain has TRBV2 and TRBJ1-2, with 9 bases that match TRBD1. There are 17 residues in the CDR3. CDR1 and CDR2 (germline): SNHLY, FYNNEI. CDR3 sequence: CASSDISGTGSHYGYAF. CDR3 bases: TGTGCCAGCAGCGACATATCCGGGACAGGGAGTCACTATGGCTACGCCTTC.

The rearrangement joins TRBV24-1 to TRBJ1-2; TRBD1 might be the D (5 bases). From germline, CDR1 is KGHDR and CDR2 SFDVKD. Trimming removed 7 bases at V and 8 bases at J, with 13 bases between. The CDR3 consists of 12 residues. CDR3 nucleotide sequence: TGTGCCACCAGGGGGCCGGTTGGAGGCTACACCTTC. Translated: CATRGPVGGYTF.

This chain links TRBV20-1 with TRBJ2-7; 7 nucleotides match TRBD2. Unmatched junction bases numbered 6, after V lost 3 bases and J lost 4 bases. The CDR3 runs to 13 residues. Germline V gene sequence: CDR1 DFQATT, CDR2 SNEGSKA (reference sequence). CDR3 coding DNA: TGCAGTGCTAGGTCGGGGCGGGGGTACGAGCAGTACTTC. Translating gives CSARSGRGYEQYF.

The rearrangement links TRBV19 to TRBJ1-5; TRBD1 is a possible D gene (5 bases). The V gene lost 3 bases and the J gene lost 0 bases, with 12 bases spanning the gap. The CDR3 extends over 16 amino acids. Germline CDR1 and CDR2: LNHDA and SQIVND (reference sequence). The CDR3: CASSIRGADSNQPQHF. CDR3 coding DNA: TGTGCCAGTAGTATTAGGGGCGCAGATAGCAATCAGCCCCAGCATTTT.

The DNA for the CDR3 is TGTGCCAGCAGCAAAGGGACTAGCGGGACCCAAGAGACCCAGTACTTC. Translating it yields CASSKGTSGTQETQYF. V usage is TRBV3-1 and J usage is TRBJ2-5; 13 bases are shared with TRBD2. Germline CDR1 and CDR2: LGHDT and YNNKEL (reference sequence). The CDR3 covers 16 residues. J lost 1 base, V lost 5 bases, and 4 bases had no gene match.

The chain employs TRBV19 and TRBJ2-1, with TRBD2 matching 8 bases. The germline CDR1 and CDR2 sequences are LNHDA and SQIVND (reference sequence). Trimming at V came to 5 bases and at J to 0 bases, leaving 6 bases not matched to a gene. The CDR3 runs 16 residues. For the CDR3, the DNA is TGTGCCAGTAGTTCCCTCGGACTAGCCTCCTACAATGAGCAGTTCTTC. Protein sequence: CASSSLGLASYNEQFF. The full variable domain, its missing parts supplied by reference TRBV19 and TRBJ2-1, is DGGITQSPKYLFRKEGQNVTLSCEQNLNHDAMYWYRQDPGQGLRLIYYSQIVNDFQKGDIAEGYSVSREKKESFPLTVTSAQKNPTAFYLCASSSLGLASYNEQFFGPGTRLTVL.

Details on this clonotype: A much more abundant neighbour one base away suggests this may be a read error. The chain links TRBV7-9 to TRBJ1-2; no clear D gene. In germline, CDR1 is SEHNR, CDR2 FQNEAQ (reference sequence). This CDR3 is built from 15 residues. The CDR3 protein is CASGLYRPPTLGYTF. DNA for the CDR3: TGTGCCAGCGGCTTATATCGGCCACCCACACTTGGCTACACCTTC.

This clonotype was seen many times. The rearrangement joins TRBV7-9 to TRBJ2-1; TRBD2 aligns across 12 bases. The CDR3 consists of 16 residues. Germline V gives CDR1 SEHNR, CDR2 FQNEAQ (reference sequence). The CDR3 loop reads CAYLDLAGGPGNEQFF. DNA of the CDR3: TGTGCTTACCTTGACCTAGCGGGAGGGCCGGGAAATGAGCAGTTCTTC.

A note on this clonotype: A much bigger clone sits one base away, suggesting this may be a read error. V is TRBV4-2 and J is TRBJ2-7; 9 bases are shared with TRBD1. Germline CDR1 and CDR2: LGHNA and YNFKEQ. The V segment lost 2 bases and the J segment 1 base; nucleotides outside the gene matches: 3. The CDR3 spans 15 residues. The CDR3 DNA sequence: TGTGCCAGCAGCCAAATGGGACAGGGATCCTACGAGCAGTACTTC. It translates to CASSQMGQGSYEQYF.

This clonotype was counted only a few times. The chain is built from TRBV24-1 and TRBJ2-7; TRBD1 agrees at 11 bases. The trim removed 11 bases at V and 7 bases at J, leaving 3 bases unmatched. From germline, CDR1 is KGHDR and CDR2 SFDVKD. This CDR3 contains 11 residues. CDR3 loop: CAIGTGGEQYF. CDR3 nucleotides: TGTGCCATCGGGACAGGGGGTGAGCAGTACTTC.

The sample holds many counts of this clonotype. This sequence joins TRBV29-1 and TRBJ1-6; TRBD1 matches 8 bases. Germline CDR1 is SQVTM and CDR2 is ANQGSEA. This CDR3 has 14 amino acids. The ends lost 7 bases at V and 8 bases at J; junction bases unmatched: 10. The CDR3 loop reads CSAKTPGGHSPLHF. The CDR3 nucleotides are TGCAGCGCTAAGACTCCAGGGGGCCATTCACCCCTCCACTTT.

A word on this clonotype: A clone one base away is much larger, so this may be a read error. The chain combines TRBV12-3 or TRBV12-4 with TRBJ2-2; D is possibly TRBD2 (5 bases). The CDR3 consists of 14 residues. The chain's CDR3 is CASSLDGGTGKLFF. CDR3 nucleotides: TGTGCCAGCAGTTTAGACGGAGGCACCGGGAAGCTGTTTTTT.

The chain has TRBV7-9 and TRBJ2-7; D may be TRBD2 (6 bases). V was clipped by 5 bases and J by 4 bases, with 15 bases between them. The CDR3 contains 14 residues. Germline values: CDR1 SEHNR, CDR2 FQNEAQ (reference sequence). The CDR3 DNA sequence: TGTGCCAGCAGCCGCCGCGGCGCGGGGTACGAGCAGTACTTC. It encodes CASSRRGAGYEQYF.

The J gene is TRBJ2-6, the V gene TRBV7-3; no firm D call. This CDR3 is 17 amino acids long. With 6 bases removed from V and 0 bases from J, the gap between germline ends came to 15 bases. From germline, CDR1 is SGHTA and CDR2 FQGTGA. In nucleotides, the CDR3 is TGTGCCAGCAGTTACGGTACCGGGCTCTCTGGGGCCAACGTCCTGACTTTC. Its protein is CASSYGTGLSGANVLTF.

The V and J genes are TRBV19 and TRBJ1-5, with TRBD1 as a possible D gene (6 bases). The CDR3 runs to 14 residues. Germline CDR1 LNHDA, CDR2 SQIVND (reference sequence). V was shortened by 5 bases and J by 7 bases, with 15 bases between the two germline ends. The CDR3 sequence: CASSSGQGPQPQHF. In DNA, the CDR3 is TGTGCCAGTAGTTCTGGGCAGGGGCCCCAGCCCCAGCATTTT.

The table lists this clonotype with a few counts. This chain joins TRBV19 and TRBJ1-2, with TRBD1 matching over 7 bases. The germline V gene encodes CDR1 LNHDA and CDR2 SQIVND (reference sequence). The ends lost 10 bases at V and 2 bases at J; junction bases unmatched: 4. The CDR3 consists of 12 residues. The CDR3 spells CAIRQGNYGYTF. The CDR3 nucleotides are TGTGCCATTCGACAGGGAAACTATGGCTACACCTTC.